Below are 14 T cell receptor beta chains sequenced from a single sample in a study of blood T cell repertoires in COVID-19. Libraries were prepared by immunoSEQ multiplex PCR; TCRdb keeps only in-frame clonotypes and omits some of them. This sample carries about 200,000 clones, about 80% of them seen once, and the ten largest clones take roughly 2.7%. The material sequenced was peripheral blood. These receptors all come from a woman between 40 and 55 years old with active or convalescent COVID-19.

The V gene is TRBV5-6, the J gene TRBJ1-6; D is undetermined. The CDR3 has 16 amino acids. Trimming pared 4 bases from V and 8 bases from J, leaving 19 bases between. Germline V gene lookup returns CDR1 SGHDT and CDR2 YYEEEE. CDR3 protein: CASSLSTQPKDSPLHF. In nucleotides, the CDR3 is TGTGCCAGCAGCCTTAGCACACAACCGAAAGATTCACCCCTCCACTTT.

This clone was counted only a few times. The CDR3 region has the DNA TGTGCCAGCAGCTTGCCCCTAGCGGGACGGACCGGGGAGCTGTTTTTT. Its protein product is CASSLPLAGRTGELFF. This chain connects TRBV5-4 to TRBJ2-2; 9 bases are shared with TRBD2. The CDR3 runs to 16 residues. Per germline, CDR1 SGHNT and CDR2 YYREEE (reference sequence). V lost 1 base and J lost 5; bases outside the gene matches: 6.

The chain employs TRBV2 and TRBJ2-7; 8 positions match TRBD1. The CDR3 has 16 residues. Germline loops: CDR1 SNHLY, CDR2 FYNNEI. Germline trimming cut 2 bases from V and 3 bases from J; bases unmatched to any gene: 9. The DNA of the CDR3 is TGTGCCAGCAGTGAACCTATCCGGACAGGGAACTACGAGCAGTACTTC. This codes for CASSEPIRTGNYEQYF.

This clone appeared a single time. In DNA form, the CDR3 reads TGTGCCAGCAGGACTAGCGGGTTAACAGATACGCAGTATTTT. This encodes CASRTSGLTDTQYF. This chain links TRBV6-5 with TRBJ2-3, with 10 nucleotides matching TRBD2. The V segment lost 6 bases and the J segment 3 bases; nucleotides outside the gene matches: 3. The length of the CDR3 is 14 residues. From germline, CDR1 is MNHEY and CDR2 SVGAGI.

The chain uses TRBV27 and TRBJ2-1; tentative D call: TRBD1 (5 bases). V was shortened by 3 bases and J by 8 bases, with 14 bases between the two germline ends. CDR1 is MNHEY and CDR2 is SMNVEV in the germline V gene (reference sequence). CDR3 size: 14 residues. The CDR3 protein is CASSFLGVGDEQFF. The CDR3 DNA reads TGTGCCAGCAGTTTTTTAGGGGTAGGCGATGAGCAGTTCTTC.

The rearrangement uses TRBV6-5 and TRBJ1-5, with no clear D. CDR1 MNHEY and CDR2 SVGAGI come from the germline V gene. The CDR3 consists of 13 residues. The V and J ends lost 6 bases and 6 bases respectively, with 12 bases between them. CDR3 region: CASRAIPRQPQHF. The DNA of the CDR3 is TGTGCCAGCAGAGCAATTCCCCGTCAGCCCCAGCATTTT.

The chain joins TRBV11-2 to TRBJ1-1, with D perhaps matching TRBD1 (5 bases). Germline loops: CDR1 SGHAT, CDR2 FQNNGV. Trimming shortened V by 2 bases and J by 5 bases, and 12 bases separated the two germline ends. The CDR3 is 14 residues long. Here the CDR3 DNA reads TGTGCCAGCAGCTTATGGCAGGGTCGGACTGAAGCTTTCTTT. Translating gives CASSLWQGRTEAFF.

The V gene is TRBV28, the J gene TRBJ1-6; D gene uncertain. Germline assignment: CDR1 MDHEN and CDR2 SYDVKM. The CDR3 is 14 amino acids. The ends were cut back, 2 bases at V and 10 bases at J, with 12 bases in the middle. The CDR3 sequence: CASSLAEMKSPLHF. CDR3 bases: TGTGCCAGCAGTTTAGCCGAGATGAAATCACCCCTCCACTTT.

This chain links TRBV6-5 with TRBJ1-2, with D possibly being TRBD1 (6 bases). The V gene lost 8 bases and the J gene lost 7 bases, with 20 bases spanning the gap. The V gene's germline CDR1 is MNHEY and CDR2 SVGAGI. The CDR3 extends over 14 amino acids. CDR3 bases: TGTGCCAGCGGAGCCAGGGACACCGCTGTTGGCTACACCTTC. The encoded protein is CASGARDTAVGYTF.

The V call is TRBV10-3, the J call TRBJ1-2; 8 bases match TRBD1. The V segment lost 2 bases and the J segment 7 bases; nucleotides outside the gene matches: 6. CDR3 length: 14 amino acids. Germline V gene data show CDR1 as ENHRY and CDR2 as SYGVKD. The CDR3 loop is CAISEAQGAGGYTF. Written as DNA, the CDR3 is TGTGCCATCAGTGAGGCTCAGGGGGCCGGTGGCTACACCTTC.

On this clone: The junction and the germline gene differ at one end; a read error may be behind it. This chain joins TRBV11-3 and TRBJ1-4; maybe TRBD1 (5 bases). There are 14 residues in the CDR3. The V gene's germline CDR1 is SGHNT and CDR2 YENEEA. The CDR3 protein is CASSLLRAKEKLFF. The CDR3 DNA sequence: TGTGCCAGCAGCTTGCTCAGGGCTAAGGAAAAACTGTTTTTT.

Turning to this clone: Germline is not matched at one junction end, which may reflect a read error. The J gene is TRBJ2-1, the V gene TRBV3-1 (or the pseudogene TRBV3-2); D is possibly TRBD1 (6 bases). CDR3 length: 13 residues. CDR1 LGHDT and CDR2 YNNKEL come from the germline V gene (reference sequence). CDR3 region: CAGSQDQGNEQFF. The CDR3 region has the DNA TGTGCCGGCAGCCAAGATCAGGGGAATGAGCAGTTCTTC.

The rearrangement joins TRBV9 to TRBJ2-1, with 11 bases fitting TRBD2. CDR3 size: 16 residues. Germline V gene lookup returns CDR1 SGDLS and CDR2 YYNGEE. J was trimmed by 4 bases and V by 2 bases; bases with no gene match: 5. This CDR3 is CASSVMGLAAYNEQFF. CDR3 sequence (DNA): TGTGCCAGCAGCGTGATGGGACTAGCGGCTTACAATGAGCAGTTCTTC.

The rearrangement uses TRBV5-1 and TRBJ1-2; 8 nucleotides align to TRBD1. Unmatched junction bases numbered 2, after V lost 2 bases and J lost 2 bases. This CDR3 spans 14 amino acids. The V gene's germline CDR1 is SGHRS and CDR2 YFSETQ. For the CDR3, the DNA is TGCGCCAGCAGCTTTTCAGGGGGCAACTATGGCTACACCTTC. Translation: CASSFSGGNYGYTF.